One and the same sample provided the 24 T cell receptor beta chains below, sequenced in a study of blood T cell repertoires in COVID-19. Sequenced by immunoSEQ multiplex PCR; TCRdb stores in-frame clones only, minus some. The table has 200,000 to 300,000 clones, roughly 80% seen once. Sequenced: peripheral blood. The source is a man in his 60s with acute or convalescent COVID-19.

V is TRBV11-2 and J is TRBJ2-1; tentatively, D is TRBD2 (6 bases). V shed 6 bases and J shed 2 bases, with 20 bases lying between them. CDR3 size: 17 residues. Germline lookup yields CDR1 SGHAT and CDR2 FQNNGV. The CDR3 here is CASSPSMGGSTYNEQFF. The CDR3 DNA reads TGTGCCAGCAGTCCTAGCATGGGGGGATCGACCTACAATGAGCAGTTCTTC.

The chain joins TRBV30 to TRBJ1-4; D unresolved. From germline, CDR1 is GTSNPN and CDR2 SVGIG (reference sequence). The CDR3 runs to 14 residues. With 2 bases removed from V and 0 bases from J, the gap between germline ends came to 7 bases. The CDR3 is CAWSLGATNEKLFF. For the CDR3, the DNA is TGTGCCTGGAGTTTGGGAGCAACTAATGAAAAACTGTTTTTT.

CDR3 in DNA: TGTGCCAGTAGCACAGGTCTCTCTGGAAACACCATATATTTT. This codes for CASSTGLSGNTIYF. The chain links TRBV19 to TRBJ1-3, with TRBD1 as a possible D gene (5 bases). Germline values: CDR1 LNHDA, CDR2 SQIVND (reference sequence). CDR3 size: 14 residues. Trimming left V 6 bases short and J 0 bases short, with 9 bases between.

The chain employs TRBV18 and TRBJ2-1; 16 bases match TRBD2. The germline gives CDR1 KGHSH, CDR2 LQKENI. J was trimmed by 8 bases and V by 2 bases; bases with no gene match: 12. The CDR3 is 19 amino acids. CDR3 protein: CASSPAKRGLAGGLDEQFF. As DNA, the CDR3 is TGTGCCAGCTCACCAGCCAAGCGGGGACTAGCGGGGGGGCTAGATGAGCAGTTCTTC.

The V gene is TRBV6-6, the J gene TRBJ2-3, with D maybe TRBD2 (5 bases). The V and J ends lost 0 bases and 8 bases respectively, with 9 bases between them. Germline CDR1 MNHNY, CDR2 SVGAGI (reference sequence). The CDR3 contains 13 residues. CDR3 nucleotides: TGTGCCAGCAGTTACTCGGCGGAGGTTACGCAGTATTTT. Translation gives CASSYSAEVTQYF.

This chain joins TRBV7-2 and TRBJ2-1, with TRBD1 matching over 8 bases. The germline V gene has CDR1 SGHTA and CDR2 FQGNSA. J lost 6 bases, V lost 5 bases, and 6 bases had no gene match. CDR3 length equals 14 residues. The CDR3 sequence: CASSLRQGTNEQFF. In DNA, the CDR3 is TGTGCCAGCAGCCTTCGACAGGGGACCAATGAGCAGTTCTTC.

As DNA, the CDR3 is TGTGCCAGCAGCTTGATCCCACAGGGCACAGATACGCAGTATTTT. It encodes CASSLIPQGTDTQYF. The genes are TRBV5-6 and TRBJ2-3, with a tentative D call TRBD1 (5 bases). Trimming cost V 1 base and J 1 base, with 10 bases left between them. This CDR3 has 15 amino acids. Germline CDR1 reads SGHDT; CDR2 reads YYEEEE.

The chain employs TRBV19 and TRBJ2-1, with 7 bases lining up with TRBD1. Germline CDR1 and CDR2: LNHDA and SQIVND (reference sequence). Unmatched junction bases numbered 4, after V lost 5 bases and J lost 3 bases. This CDR3 spans 14 amino acids. CDR3: CASSGGQHYNEQFF. The CDR3 coding sequence is TGTGCCAGTAGTGGGGGACAGCACTACAATGAGCAGTTCTTC. Drawing the rest from reference TRBV19 and TRBJ2-1, the complete variable domain is DGGITQSPKYLFRKEGQNVTLSCEQNLNHDAMYWYRQDPGQGLRLIYYSQIVNDFQKGDIAEGYSVSREKKESFPLTVTSAQKNPTAFYLCASSGGQHYNEQFFGPGTRLTVL.

The chain links TRBV3-1 (or the pseudogene TRBV3-2) to TRBJ2-5; no reliable D call. The CDR3 length is 11 residues. V was cut by 6 bases and J by 5 bases, with 7 bases left in between. The germline V gene encodes CDR1 LGHDT and CDR2 YNNKEL (reference sequence). The CDR3 region is CASSQQETQYF. CDR3 DNA: TGTGCCAGCAGTCAACAGGAGACCCAGTACTTC.

This clone was counted only a few times. The genes are TRBV29-1 and TRBJ1-4; 9 nucleotides align to TRBD1. CDR1 is SQVTM, CDR2 ANQGSEA, per germline. This CDR3 region has 13 residues. V shed 5 bases and J 7 bases; nucleotides not matched to a gene: 5. CDR3 residues: CSVRQGVAEKLFF. As DNA, the CDR3 is TGCAGCGTTCGACAGGGGGTTGCTGAAAAACTGTTTTTT. Combining the CDR3 with reference TRBV29-1 and TRBJ1-4 gives the whole variable domain SAVISQKPSRDICQRGTSLTIQCQVDSQVTMMFWYRQQPGQSLTLIATANQGSEATYESGFVIDKFPISRPNLTFSTLTVSNMSPEDSSIYLCSVRQGVAEKLFFGSGTQLSVL.

The chain recombines TRBV12-3 or TRBV12-4 with TRBJ1-2; no clear D. The V gene lost 2 bases and the J gene lost 8 bases, with 12 bases spanning the gap. CDR3 size: 13 residues. DNA of the CDR3: TGTGCCAGCAGTTTATCCCGGTCCGGGGGCTACACCTTC. Amino acids: CASSLSRSGGYTF.

The chain joins TRBV23-1 to TRBJ1-3, with no clear D. TRBV23-1 is labeled an ORF, and its function is uncertain. Trimming took off 3 bases at V and 2 bases at J, with 14 bases between the two ends. This CDR3 has 16 residues. CDR3 amino acids: CASSHQDLWPGNTIYF. The DNA for the CDR3 is TGCGCCAGCAGTCATCAAGATTTATGGCCTGGAAACACCATATATTTT.

Only a few counts were recorded for this clone. This chain links TRBV30 with TRBJ1-2; 8 bases fit TRBD1. From germline, CDR1 is GTSNPN and CDR2 SVGIG (reference sequence). This CDR3 is 13 amino acids long. With V trimmed by 8 bases and J by 4 bases, 9 bases remained unmatched. The CDR3: CARSRDRPYGYTF. CDR3 sequence (DNA): TGTGCCCGAAGCCGGGACAGGCCCTATGGCTACACCTTC.

The V and J genes are TRBV11-2 and TRBJ2-5, with TRBD2 identical over 12 bases. The V segment lost 2 bases and the J segment 2 bases; nucleotides outside the gene matches: 3. The CDR3 has 16 residues. Germline CDR1 SGHAT, CDR2 FQNNGV. DNA of the CDR3: TGTGCCAGCAGCTTAACTAGCGGGGGGTTACAAGAGACCCAGTACTTC. This codes for CASSLTSGGLQETQYF.

This clone turned up a few times. The chain links TRBV28 to TRBJ2-2; 15 bases match TRBD2. The CDR3 sequence is 20 residues long. Germline CDR1 is MDHEN and CDR2 is SYDVKM. V lost 7 bases, J lost 7 bases, and 19 bases stayed unmatched. For the CDR3, the DNA is TGTGCCAGCAAGGGACTAGCGGGAGGCTCAGATTACAGACGTGGCGGGGAGCTGTTTTTT. Translation: CASKGLAGGSDYRRGGELFF.

This clone was counted only a few times. The chain is built from TRBV15 and TRBJ2-7; 7 bases fit TRBD2. The germline V gene encodes CDR1 LNHNV and CDR2 YYDKDF (reference sequence). CDR3 length: 19 amino acids. J was trimmed by 0 bases and V by 3 bases; bases with no gene match: 17. The CDR3 DNA reads as TGTGCCACCAGCAGTCCCCGGCCTAACGCGGGAGTCCTCTCCTACGAGCAGTACTTC. It yields the protein CATSSPRPNAGVLSYEQYF.

On this clone itself: Different DNA sequences within this sample yield the same CDR3. The CDR3 spells CASSPTGQNEKLFF. The DNA for the CDR3 is TGCGCCAGCAGCCCGACAGGGCAGAATGAAAAACTGTTTTTT. The J gene is TRBJ1-4, the V gene TRBV5-1, with TRBD1 identical over 7 bases. From germline, CDR1 is SGHRS and CDR2 YFSETQ. The CDR3 consists of 14 residues. The J segment lost 5 bases and the V segment lost 4 bases, leaving 5 bases of the junction unmatched.

A note on this clone: The same CDR3 can be traced to other DNA sequences in this sample. The chain couples TRBV6-5 to TRBJ2-7, with D perhaps TRBD1 (6 bases). Germline V gives CDR1 MNHEY, CDR2 SVGAGI. V was shortened by 6 bases and J by 2 bases, with 11 bases between the two germline ends. This CDR3 has 13 residues. CDR3: CASSRTGTYEQYF. The CDR3 coding sequence is TGTGCCAGCAGCCGAACAGGGACCTACGAGCAGTACTTC.

This clone came up a few times. The CDR3 protein is CASSQLAGRAGHEQFF. DNA for the CDR3: TGTGCCAGCAGCCAACTAGCGGGGCGGGCAGGGCATGAGCAGTTCTTC. The V gene is TRBV4-2, the J gene TRBJ2-1, with 9 positions matching TRBD2. Trimming removed 2 bases from V and 8 bases from J; junction bases left unmatched: 10. Germline CDR1 is LGHNA and CDR2 is YNFKEQ. The CDR3 totals 16 residues.

This rearrangement joins TRBV7-2 to TRBJ2-7; the D gene is possibly TRBD2 (6 bases). CDR3 size: 13 residues. Deletions cut 5 bases from V and 7 bases from J, with 15 bases between. The V gene's germline CDR1 is SGHTA and CDR2 FQGNSA. DNA for the CDR3: TGTGCCAGCAGCCTCCAGAGGGAGGCTGAGCAGTACTTC. Translating it yields CASSLQREAEQYF.

The rearrangement links TRBV5-1 to TRBJ1-1; D ambiguous. The CDR3 runs 13 residues. Trimming cost V 1 base and J 6 bases, with 10 bases left between them. The V gene's germline CDR1 is SGHRS and CDR2 YFSETQ. CDR3 bases: TGCGCCAGCAGCTTGTCACAGCAGGCTGAAGCTTTCTTT. Its translation: CASSLSQQAEAFF. The full variable domain, with the rest looked up from reference TRBV5-1 and TRBJ1-1, is KAGVTQTPRYLIKTRGQQVTLSCSPISGHRSVSWYQQTPGQGLQFLFEYFSETQRNKGNFPGRFSGRQFSNSRSEMNVSTLELGDSALYLCASSLSQQAEAFFGQGTRLTVV.

This chain uses TRBV7-3 with TRBJ2-1; weak D call: TRBD2 (6 bases). Germline-derived CDR1 and CDR2 are SGHTA and FQGTGA. The CDR3 consists of 15 residues. V gave up 4 bases and J gave up 0 bases, with 10 bases separating them. The CDR3 reads CASSYGGSSYNEQFF. The DNA for the CDR3 is TGTGCCAGCAGCTACGGAGGGAGCTCCTACAATGAGCAGTTCTTC.

V is TRBV12-3 or TRBV12-4 and J is TRBJ1-1; no clear D gene. The V and J ends lost 6 bases and 0 bases respectively, with 8 bases between them. The CDR3 has 13 residues. CDR3 DNA: TGTGCCAGCAGAGATACACTGAACACTGAAGCTTTCTTT. The encoded protein is CASRDTLNTEAFF.

This sequence joins TRBV28 and TRBJ2-2, with TRBD1 as a possible D gene (5 bases). CDR3 length: 15 residues. The germline CDR1 and CDR2 sequences are MDHEN and SYDVKM. V shed 8 bases and J shed 0 bases, with 13 bases lying between them. CDR3 sequence reads: CASGASLPNTGELFF. The CDR3 DNA follows: TGTGCCAGCGGGGCTAGTCTTCCGAACACCGGGGAGCTGTTTTTT.